The 22 T cell receptor beta chains below all came from one sample that was sequenced in a study of cytomegalovirus exposure and HLA in healthy donors. Primers included in the PCR were 60 Vbeta and 13 Jbeta primers. TCRdb keeps only in-frame clones here, not all; method: immunoSEQ multiplex PCR. The repertoire holds about 100,000 clones, with around 81% as singletons. Specimen: PBMCs. The source is a man aged 35-49 years in good health and CMV-seropositive.

The rearrangement links TRBV5-1 to TRBJ1-4; TRBD1 is a possible D gene (5 bases). Germline-derived CDR1 and CDR2 are SGHRS and YFSETQ. This CDR3 is 15 amino acids long. The V end was cut by 3 bases, the J end by 8 bases, with 17 bases between. In nucleotides, the CDR3 is TGCGCCAGCAGCTGGCAAGGCCAGGGCTGGGAAAAACTGTTTTTT. It yields the protein CASSWQGQGWEKLFF.

The chain is built from TRBV18 and TRBJ1-1; D possibly corresponds to TRBD1 (5 bases). V lost 3 bases and J lost 6, with 20 bases in between. Germline V CDR1 and CDR2: KGHSH, LQKENI. CDR3 size: 16 residues. DNA of the CDR3: TGTGCCAGCTCACCCTCCACCCTGGGCGCGGGGGCTGAAGCTTTCTTT. Its protein is CASSPSTLGAGAEAFF.

The CDR3 DNA reads TGTGCCAGTAGCAGGACAGTAACAGATACGCAGTATTTT. This codes for CASSRTVTDTQYF. This chain uses TRBV19 with TRBJ2-3, with TRBD1 as a possible D gene (6 bases). V was trimmed by 6 bases and J by 3 bases, leaving 10 bases between them. This CDR3 has 13 residues. Germline CDR1 LNHDA, CDR2 SQIVND (reference sequence).

The CDR3 protein is CSVEVQGTDTQYF. The CDR3 DNA sequence: TGCAGCGTTGAAGTCCAGGGCACAGATACGCAGTATTTT. This chain uses TRBV29-1 with TRBJ2-3; unclear D gene. The V gene's germline CDR1 is SQVTM and CDR2 ANQGSEA. The CDR3 has 13 residues. V lost 1 base and J lost 1, with 6 bases in between.

The V gene is TRBV6-1, the J gene TRBJ1-2; perhaps TRBD1 as D (5 bases). Deletions cut 1 base from V and 5 bases from J, with 14 bases between. Germline-derived CDR1 and CDR2 are MNHNS and SASEGT. This CDR3 has 15 residues. The CDR3 bases are TGTGCCAGCAGTGAAGAGGGGCTGGGAAGGTATGGCTACACCTTC. Translating gives CASSEEGLGRYGYTF.

The genes are TRBV11-2 and TRBJ1-1, with D possibly matching TRBD1 (5 bases). The CDR3 extends over 13 amino acids. Germline values: CDR1 SGHAT, CDR2 FQNNGV. V lost 2 bases and J 8 bases, leaving 12 bases between the germline ends. CDR3 loop: CASSLFTGAEAFF. In nucleotides, the CDR3 is TGTGCCAGCAGCTTATTTACAGGCGCGGAAGCTTTCTTT.

In its sample, this clone was seen a few times. The chain has TRBV6-4 and TRBJ2-3; 11 bases fit TRBD2. This CDR3 spans 17 amino acids. CDR1 is MRHNA and CDR2 is SNTAGT in the germline V gene. The junction had 9 bases not matched to a gene; V was cut back by 6 bases and J by 1 base. CDR3 DNA sequence: TGTGCCAGCAGCCACGATCTACTAGCGGGGGGCACAGATACGCAGTATTTT. It encodes CASSHDLLAGGTDTQYF.

This chain connects TRBV25-1 to TRBJ1-3; the D gene is possibly TRBD1 (6 bases). Trimming removed 9 bases from V and 1 base from J, with 10 bases in between. Germline V gives CDR1 MGHDK, CDR2 SYGVNS. CDR3 size: 13 residues. This CDR3 reads CASTGLSGNTIYF. As DNA, the CDR3 is TGTGCCAGTACAGGGTTATCTGGAAACACCATATATTTT.

The V call is TRBV7-9, the J call TRBJ2-1; D may be TRBD2 (7 bases). The CDR3 consists of 13 residues. Between the trimmed V and J ends, which lost 4 bases and 9 bases, there was a span of 13 bases. The germline V gene encodes CDR1 SEHNR and CDR2 FQNEAQ (reference sequence). CDR3 DNA: TGTGCCAGCAGCTCCGGGGGGCGGGGTGAGCAGTTCTTC. As protein: CASSSGGRGEQFF.

This clone was seen only once. The genes are TRBV11-2 and TRBJ1-1; D is perhaps TRBD1 (6 bases). Trimming removed 7 bases at V and 4 bases at J, with 13 bases between. The CDR3 is made up of 13 amino acids. Germline V gene sequence: CDR1 SGHAT, CDR2 FQNNGV. The CDR3 loop reads CASTIQGGTEAFF. The CDR3 DNA follows: TGTGCCAGCACCATACAGGGTGGCACTGAAGCTTTCTTT.

The V gene is TRBV5-1, the J gene TRBJ1-1; 7 bases are a match to TRBD1. CDR3 length: 15 amino acids. Germline CDR1 SGHRS, CDR2 YFSETQ. The V segment lost 4 bases and the J segment 3 bases; nucleotides outside the gene matches: 9. The CDR3 reads CASSPSGGRYTEAFF. The DNA for the CDR3 is TGCGCCAGCAGCCCATCAGGGGGGCGGTACACTGAAGCTTTCTTT. The full variable domain, rest sourced from reference TRBV5-1 and TRBJ1-1, is KAGVTQTPRYLIKTRGQQVTLSCSPISGHRSVSWYQQTPGQGLQFLFEYFSETQRNKGNFPGRFSGRQFSNSRSEMNVSTLELGDSALYLCASSPSGGRYTEAFFGQGTRLTVV.

This clone was observed once. This chain joins TRBV5-8 and TRBJ1-1; 8 bases fit TRBD1. This CDR3 spans 19 amino acids. Germline V lookup: CDR1 SGHTS, CDR2 YDEGEE. V shed 7 bases, J shed 2 bases, and the junction held 22 bases outside the gene matches. The DNA for the CDR3 is TGTGCCAGCCAACAATACCCGTACGGGACAGGATCTTTTAACACTGAAGCTTTCTTT. It yields the protein CASQQYPYGTGSFNTEAFF.

The rearrangement joins TRBV18 to TRBJ2-1, with D unresolved. Germline V gives CDR1 KGHSH, CDR2 LQKENI. This CDR3 comprises 17 residues. V was trimmed by 3 bases and J by 0 bases, leaving 15 bases between them. The DNA for the CDR3 is TGTGCCAGCTCACCCACAACTACTACCCGCTCCTACAATGAGCAGTTCTTC. It specifies CASSPTTTTRSYNEQFF.

V usage is TRBV10-2 and J usage is TRBJ1-5; TRBD1 aligns across 8 bases. The CDR3 loop spans 15 amino acids. V gave up 8 bases and J gave up 2 bases; unmatched junction bases: 8. Germline V CDR1 and CDR2: WSHSY, SAAADI. The chain's CDR3 is CASPYNRGCNQPQHF. CDR3 nucleotides: TGCGCCAGCCCATATAACAGGGGGTGCAATCAGCCCCAGCATTTT.

On this clone itself: At the DNA level, this CDR3 is encoded by other sequences in the same sample as well. The rearrangement links TRBV18 to TRBJ1-1; tentatively, D is TRBD1 (5 bases). CDR3 size: 13 residues. Looked up from germline, CDR1 is KGHSH and CDR2 is LQKENI. V was trimmed by 6 bases and J by 1 base, leaving 9 bases between them. The CDR3 is CASSPGGNTEAFF. Written as DNA, the CDR3 is TGTGCCAGCTCCCCCGGGGGGAACACTGAAGCTTTCTTT.

The V call is TRBV5-1, the J call TRBJ2-2; a weak D match, TRBD2 (6 bases). V lost 0 bases and J lost 7, with 10 bases in between. Germline lookup yields CDR1 SGHRS and CDR2 YFSETQ. This CDR3 has 14 residues. The CDR3 spells CASSLGLEGGELFF. CDR3 nucleotide sequence: TGCGCCAGCAGCTTGGGACTAGAGGGCGGGGAGCTGTTTTTT. Looking up the rest from reference TRBV5-1 and TRBJ2-2 gives the full variable domain: KAGVTQTPRYLIKTRGQQVTLSCSPISGHRSVSWYQQTPGQGLQFLFEYFSETQRNKGNFPGRFSGRQFSNSRSEMNVSTLELGDSALYLCASSLGLEGGELFFGEGSRLTVL.

This chain joins TRBV28 and TRBJ1-1, with no clear D. CDR1 and CDR2 from the germline V gene are MDHEN and SYDVKM. The CDR3 runs 15 residues. V was shortened by 5 bases and J by 8 bases, with 21 bases between the two germline ends. The chain's CDR3 is CASSPGGRSAGEAFF. CDR3 sequence (DNA): TGTGCCAGCAGTCCTGGAGGTAGGAGTGCCGGCGAAGCTTTCTTT.

This clone was picked up one time. The chain couples TRBV5-1 to TRBJ2-1; 7 positions match TRBD2. The V segment lost 5 bases and the J segment 2 bases; nucleotides outside the gene matches: 7. Per the germline V gene, CDR1 is SGHRS and CDR2 is YFSETQ. The CDR3 extends over 15 amino acids. The CDR3 region is CASRPGEGPYNEQFF. CDR3 DNA sequence: TGCGCCAGCAGACCCGGGGAGGGGCCCTACAATGAGCAGTTCTTC.

The rearrangement links TRBV6-5 to TRBJ1-2; TRBD1 aligns across 8 bases. The germline CDR1 and CDR2 sequences are MNHEY and SVGAGI. V dropped 0 bases and J dropped 8; count of bases not matched to a gene: 2. The CDR3 is made up of 13 amino acids. The chain's CDR3 is CASSYSDRVGYTF. The CDR3 DNA reads as TGTGCCAGCAGTTACTCGGACAGGGTCGGCTACACCTTC.

Concerning this clone: An end of the junction differs from the germline gene, which may be a read error. This sequence joins TRBV18 and TRBJ1-2; tentatively, D is TRBD1 (6 bases). The CDR3 loop spans 16 amino acids. Germline V gene data show CDR1 as KGHSH and CDR2 as LQKENI. The CDR3 DNA sequence: TGTGCCAGCACACCGTGGGCAGGGGCTGGAGGATATGGCTACACCTTC. Translating it yields CASTPWAGAGGYGYTF.

The chain employs TRBV5-1 and TRBJ1-2; TRBD1 agrees at 8 bases. CDR1 is SGHRS, CDR2 YFSETQ, per germline. The CDR3 has 15 residues. V lost 4 bases, J lost 3 bases, and 8 bases stayed unmatched. CDR3: CASSTNRGADYGYTF. The DNA for the CDR3 is TGCGCCAGCAGCACCAACAGGGGGGCAGACTATGGCTACACCTTC. Based on the CDR3 plus reference TRBV5-1 and TRBJ1-2, the full variable domain is KAGVTQTPRYLIKTRGQQVTLSCSPISGHRSVSWYQQTPGQGLQFLFEYFSETQRNKGNFPGRFSGRQFSNSRSEMNVSTLELGDSALYLCASSTNRGADYGYTFGSGTRLTVV.

Written as DNA, the CDR3 is TGCGCCAGCAGCTTGGCCAATTGGGAGGGTAGGGGAGATACGCAGTATTTT. Protein sequence: CASSLANWEGRGDTQYF. The V gene is TRBV5-1, the J gene TRBJ2-3; 7 bases match TRBD2. Germline CDR1 reads SGHRS; CDR2 reads YFSETQ. The V and J ends lost 0 bases and 5 bases, in that order; junction bases with no gene match: 12. The length of the CDR3 is 17 residues. Variable domain in full (rest from reference TRBV5-1 and TRBJ2-3): KAGVTQTPRYLIKTRGQQVTLSCSPISGHRSVSWYQQTPGQGLQFLFEYFSETQRNKGNFPGRFSGRQFSNSRSEMNVSTLELGDSALYLCASSLANWEGRGDTQYFGPGTRLTVL.